This is a list of T cell receptor beta chains from one sample in a study of blood T cell repertoires in COVID-19. Repertoires were generated with immunoSEQ multiplex PCR, while TCRdb's copy carries only in-frame clones and drops some. The sample lists approximately 250,000 clones, approximately 80% seen once, with around 9.2% in the top ten. Sequenced sample: peripheral blood. These receptors were collected from a human donor in a cohort sampled during active COVID-19. CDR3s include the opening cysteine and the closing phenylalanine or tryptophan. Fields, in order: J gene, D gene, CDR3 length, V gene, clone size, CDR3 protein, CDR3 DNA. A D gene is named only where the DNA matches it firmly. Size is stated for part of the rows, as once, few or many counts, or as a class when the clone is expanded.

>TRBJ2-7|NA|13|TRBV29-1|NA
CSVVGGASYEQYF
TGCAGCGTTGTAGGGGGTGCCTCCTACGAGCAGTACTTC
>TRBJ2-7|TRBD2|13|TRBV5-1|NA
CASSLGLASEQYF
TGCGCCAGCAGCTTGGGACTAGCAAGCGAGCAGTACTTC
>TRBJ1-2|NA|13|TRBV5-1|NA
CASRGGGDYGYTF
TGCGCCAGCCGGGGGGGAGGAGACTATGGCTACACCTTC
>TRBJ1-2|TRBD1|14|TRBV10-3|NA
CAISEDDRAYGYTF
TGTGCCATCAGTGAAGATGACAGGGCCTATGGCTACACCTTC
>TRBJ2-5|NA|15|TRBV19|NA
CASSMRFLRTETQYF
TGTGCCAGTAGTATGAGGTTTCTTCGTACGGAGACCCAGTACTTC
>TRBJ2-3|TRBD2|18|TRBV3-1/TRBV3-2|NA
CASSQVRLAGYSTDTQYF
TGTGCCAGCAGCCAAGTTCGGCTAGCGGGCTATAGCACAGATACGCAGTATTTT
>TRBJ1-1|NA|13|TRBV6-2/TRBV6-3|NA
CASSYRGNTEAFF
TGTGCCAGCAGTTACAGGGGGAACACTGAAGCTTTCTTT
>TRBJ2-3|NA|14|TRBV5-1|NA
CASSLLMSTDTQYF
TGCGCCAGCAGCCTTTTAATGAGCACAGATACGCAGTATTTT
>TRBJ2-3|NA|15|TRBV4-3|NA
CASSQDRASTDTQYF
TGCGCCAGCAGCCAAGACAGGGCTAGCACAGATACGCAGTATTTT
>TRBJ1-6|NA|15|TRBV6-5|NA
CASILQGIYNSPLHF
TGTGCCAGCATACTACAGGGAATCTATAATTCACCCCTCCACTTT
>TRBJ1-2|NA|14|TRBV19|once
CASRGSGRRDGYTF
TGTGCCAGTCGAGGTTCTGGGCGGCGGGATGGCTACACCTTC
>TRBJ2-7|TRBD1|13|TRBV3-1/TRBV3-2|few
CASTDRGRYEQYF
TGTGCCAGCACCGACAGGGGGCGCTACGAGCAGTACTTC
>TRBJ2-3|TRBD2|17|TRBV5-1|NA
CASSPSLAGGRADTQYF
TGCGCCAGCAGCCCTTCGTTAGCGGGGGGGCGGGCAGATACGCAGTATTTT
>TRBJ2-5|NA|13|TRBV2|NA
CASTGGVQETQYF
TGTGCCAGCACCGGAGGGGTCCAAGAGACCCAGTACTTC
>TRBJ1-5|NA|15|TRBV27|few
CASSIQKGANQPQHF
TGTGCCAGCAGTATCCAGAAAGGGGCGAACCAGCCCCAGCATTTT
>TRBJ1-1|NA|13|TRBV20-1|NA
CSASRGMNTEAFF
TGCAGTGCTAGTCGGGGGATGAACACTGAAGCTTTCTTT
>TRBJ2-6|NA|15|TRBV5-8|few
CASSIGTGGANVLTF
TGTGCCAGCAGCATTGGTACGGGAGGGGCCAACGTCCTGACTTTC
>TRBJ2-5|NA|16|TRBV4-1|NA
CASSHGTAGRQETQYF
TGCGCCAGCAGCCATGGTACGGCAGGTCGCCAAGAGACCCAGTACTTC
>TRBJ2-7|TRBD1|14|TRBV7-8|NA
CASSSGQSSYEQYF
TGTGCCAGCAGCTCGGGACAGAGCTCCTACGAGCAGTACTTC
>TRBJ2-1|NA|15|TRBV4-1|NA
CASSQHASLYNEQFF
TGCGCCAGCAGCCAGCATGCTAGCCTATACAATGAGCAGTTCTTC
>TRBJ1-1|NA|13|TRBV12-3/TRBV12-4|few
CASSFGRGTEAFF
TGTGCCAGCAGTTTCGGCAGGGGCACTGAAGCTTTCTTT
>TRBJ1-5|NA|14|TRBV28|NA
CASSESQGSQPQHF
TGTGCCAGCAGTGAATCCCAGGGCAGTCAGCCCCAGCATTTT
>TRBJ2-1|TRBD2|15|TRBV6-2/TRBV6-3|NA
CASSSAGGYYNEQFF
TGTGCCAGCAGTTCTGCGGGAGGGTACTACAATGAGCAGTTCTTC
>TRBJ1-1|NA|13|TRBV12-3/TRBV12-4|NA
CASSLARGTEAFF
TGTGCCAGCAGTTTAGCGCGGGGGACTGAAGCTTTCTTT
>TRBJ2-7|NA|13|TRBV6-2/TRBV6-3|few
CASSYEGGYEQYF
TGTGCCAGCAGTTATGAAGGCGGCTACGAGCAGTACTTC
>TRBJ2-7|TRBD2|16|TRBV7-9|NA
CASSLKSLAASYEQYF
TGTGCCAGCAGCTTAAAGAGCCTAGCGGCTTCCTACGAGCAGTACTTC
>TRBJ1-5|NA|14|TRBV19|NA
CASSIGRVYQPQHF
TGTGCCAGTAGTATAGGCAGGGTTTATCAGCCCCAGCATTTT
>TRBJ1-2|NA|16|TRBV5-1|NA
CASSLAGTTINYGYTF
TGCGCCAGCAGCTTGGCGGGGACAACAATCAACTATGGCTACACCTTC
>TRBJ2-5|TRBD2|17|TRBV6-6|NA
CASSLSPLVRGEETQYF
TGTGCCAGCAGTCTCTCCCCGTTGGTGCGGGGGGAAGAGACCCAGTACTTC
>TRBJ2-5|TRBD2|16|TRBV6-2/TRBV6-3|once
CASSSFERGRRETQYF
TGTGCCAGCAGTTCCTTCGAGCGGGGGAGAAGGGAGACCCAGTACTTC
>TRBJ2-1|NA|13|TRBV19|NA
CASSISQGSEQFF
TGTGCCAGTAGTATCAGCCAGGGGAGTGAGCAGTTCTTC
>TRBJ2-7|NA|17|TRBV5-1|NA
CASSLGFVRQGGYEQYF
TGCGCCAGCAGCTTGGGGTTCGTGCGGCAGGGGGGTTACGAGCAGTACTTC
>TRBJ2-2|TRBD1|16|TRBV5-6|NA
CASSFYRDRVTGELFF
TGTGCCAGCAGCTTCTACCGGGACAGAGTCACCGGGGAGCTGTTTTTT
>TRBJ2-2|TRBD2|19|TRBV4-2|NA
CASSQVKGGGAGNTGELFF
TGTGCCAGCAGCCAAGTAAAAGGCGGGGGGGCCGGAAACACCGGGGAGCTGTTTTTT
>TRBJ2-4|NA|15|TRBV19|NA
CASSIGRGAKNIQYF
TGTGCCAGTAGTATTGGGAGGGGGGCCAAAAACATTCAGTACTTC
>TRBJ2-7|NA|13|TRBV14|NA
CASSQALNAEQYF
TGTGCCAGCAGCCAGGCCCTCAATGCCGAGCAGTACTTC
>TRBJ1-2|TRBD1|16|TRBV24-1|NA
CATSDSQGTPSYGYTF
TGTGCCACCAGTGACTCACAGGGGACACCCTCCTATGGCTACACCTTC
>TRBJ2-5|NA|14|TRBV4-1|NA
CASSQVGFQETQYF
TGCGCCAGCAGCCAAGTTGGCTTTCAAGAGACCCAGTACTTC
>TRBJ2-3|TRBD1|15|TRBV18|once
CASSVNRGGTDTQYF
TGTGCCAGCTCAGTAAACAGGGGCGGCACAGATACGCAGTATTTT
>TRBJ2-5|NA|15|TRBV6-5|NA
CASSYSNGPRETQYF
TGTGCCAGCAGTTACTCGAATGGGCCCCGAGAGACCCAGTACTTC
>TRBJ2-2|TRBD2|16|TRBV5-1|NA
CASRIGLAGYTGELFF
TGCGCCAGCAGAATCGGACTAGCGGGATACACCGGGGAGCTGTTTTTT
>TRBJ1-5|TRBD1|15|TRBV19|NA
CASRTGQGLNQPQHF
TGTGCCAGTAGGACGGGACAGGGCCTCAATCAGCCCCAGCATTTT
>TRBJ2-3|NA|17|TRBV18|NA
CASSPLSQGYRTDTQYF
TGTGCCAGCTCACCCCTTTCTCAGGGGTACCGCACAGATACGCAGTATTTT